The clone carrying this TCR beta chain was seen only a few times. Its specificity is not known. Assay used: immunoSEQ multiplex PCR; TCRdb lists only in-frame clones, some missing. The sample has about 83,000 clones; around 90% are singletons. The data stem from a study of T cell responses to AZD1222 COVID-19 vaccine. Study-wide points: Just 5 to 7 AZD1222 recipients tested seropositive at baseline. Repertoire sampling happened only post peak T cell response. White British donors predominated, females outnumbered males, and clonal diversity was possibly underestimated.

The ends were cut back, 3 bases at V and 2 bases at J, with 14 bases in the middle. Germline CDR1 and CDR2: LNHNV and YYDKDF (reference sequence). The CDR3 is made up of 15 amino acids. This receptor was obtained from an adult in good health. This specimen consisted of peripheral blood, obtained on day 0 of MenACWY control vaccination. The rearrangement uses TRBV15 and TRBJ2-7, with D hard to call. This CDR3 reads CATSSRRTATYEQYF. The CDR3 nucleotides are TGTGCCACCAGCAGTCGCCGGACGGCAACCTACGAGCAGTACTTC. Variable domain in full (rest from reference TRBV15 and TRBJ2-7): DAMVIQNPRYQVTQFGKPVTLSCSQTLNHNVMYWYQQKSSQAPKLLFHYYDKDFNNEADTPDNFQSRRPNTSFCFLDIRSPGLGDTAMYLCATSSRRTATYEQYFGPGTRLTVT.